The 2 T cell receptor beta chains in this list originate from one sample, sequenced in a study of blood T cell repertoires in COVID-19. Repertoires were generated with immunoSEQ multiplex PCR, while TCRdb's copy carries only in-frame clones and drops some. The sample holds about 480,000 clones, roughly nine tenths seen once. Material for sequencing was PBMCs or T cells enriched from blood (not recorded which). These TCRs come from a woman in her fifties or sixties who had recovered from COVID-19.

This clone was observed a handful of times. The genes are TRBV6-5 and TRBJ1-2; D might be TRBD1 (5 bases). Germline CDR1 reads MNHEY; CDR2 reads SVGAGI. The length of the CDR3 is 15 residues. The V end was cut by 5 bases, the J end by 3 bases, with 16 bases between. CDR3 DNA: TGTGCCAGCAGTCCCGACGCGGGGGTTTACTATGGCTACACCTTC. Protein product: CASSPDAGVYYGYTF.

V and J are TRBV19 and TRBJ2-7; the match to TRBD1 covers 10 bases. J was trimmed by 2 bases and V by 5 bases; bases with no gene match: 3. Germline V gene lookup returns CDR1 LNHDA and CDR2 SQIVND (reference sequence). The CDR3 has 14 amino acids. Written as DNA, the CDR3 is TGTGCCAGTAGTGCCGGGACAGGGGCCTACGAGCAGTACTTC. Protein: CASSAGTGAYEQYF.